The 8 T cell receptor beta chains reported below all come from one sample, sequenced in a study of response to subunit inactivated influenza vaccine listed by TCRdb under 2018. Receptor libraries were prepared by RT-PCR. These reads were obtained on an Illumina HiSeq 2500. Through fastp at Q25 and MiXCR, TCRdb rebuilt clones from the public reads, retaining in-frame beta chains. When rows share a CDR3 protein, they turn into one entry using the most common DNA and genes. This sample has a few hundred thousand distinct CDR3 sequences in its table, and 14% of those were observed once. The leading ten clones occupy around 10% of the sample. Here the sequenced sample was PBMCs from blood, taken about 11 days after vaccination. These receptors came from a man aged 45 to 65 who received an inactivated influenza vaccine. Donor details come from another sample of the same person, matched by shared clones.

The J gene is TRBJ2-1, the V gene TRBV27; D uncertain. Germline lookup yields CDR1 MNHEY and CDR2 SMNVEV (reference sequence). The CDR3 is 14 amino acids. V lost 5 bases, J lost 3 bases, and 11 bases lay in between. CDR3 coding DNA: TGTGCCAGCAGTCCCAGGACCTACTACAATGAGCAGTTCTTC. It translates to CASSPRTYYNEQFF.

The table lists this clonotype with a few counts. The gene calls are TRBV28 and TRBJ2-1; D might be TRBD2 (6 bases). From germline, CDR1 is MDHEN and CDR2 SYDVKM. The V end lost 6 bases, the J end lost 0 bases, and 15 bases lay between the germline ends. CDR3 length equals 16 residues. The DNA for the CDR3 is TGTGCCAGCAGGAGTCCGGGACTCAGCTCCTACAATGAGCAGTTCTTC. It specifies CASRSPGLSSYNEQFF.

CDR3 bases: TGCGCCAGCAGCTTGGCTGACAAAGGGGATACGCAGTATTTT. Encoded protein: CASSLADKGDTQYF. The rearrangement links TRBV5-1 to TRBJ2-3; no reliable D call. V lost 0 bases, J lost 6 bases, and 11 bases lay in between. The CDR3 is 14 residues long. Germline-derived CDR1 and CDR2 are SGHRS and YFSETQ.

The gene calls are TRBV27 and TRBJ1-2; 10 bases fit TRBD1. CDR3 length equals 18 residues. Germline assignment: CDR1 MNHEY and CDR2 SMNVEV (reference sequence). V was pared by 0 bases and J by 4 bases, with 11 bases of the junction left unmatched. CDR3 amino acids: CASSLSTGTGAILYGYTF. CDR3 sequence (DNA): TGTGCCAGCAGTTTATCGACCGGGACAGGGGCTATCCTCTATGGCTACACCTTC.

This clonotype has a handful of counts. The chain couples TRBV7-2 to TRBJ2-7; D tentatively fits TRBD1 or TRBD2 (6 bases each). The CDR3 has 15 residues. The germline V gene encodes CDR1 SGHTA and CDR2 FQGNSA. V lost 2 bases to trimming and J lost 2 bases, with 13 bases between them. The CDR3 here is CASSLLARDTYEQYF. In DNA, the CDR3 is TGTGCCAGCAGCTTACTCGCGCGGGACACCTACGAGCAGTACTTC.

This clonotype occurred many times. DNA of the CDR3: TGTGCCAGCAGTGATATACTGACTCTCACAGATACGCAGTATTTT. It yields the protein CASSDILTLTDTQYF. This chain joins TRBV6-1 and TRBJ2-3; D gene uncertain. This CDR3 region has 15 residues. CDR1 and CDR2 from the germline V gene are MNHNS and SASEGT. Trimming pared 3 bases from V and 2 bases from J, leaving 12 bases between.

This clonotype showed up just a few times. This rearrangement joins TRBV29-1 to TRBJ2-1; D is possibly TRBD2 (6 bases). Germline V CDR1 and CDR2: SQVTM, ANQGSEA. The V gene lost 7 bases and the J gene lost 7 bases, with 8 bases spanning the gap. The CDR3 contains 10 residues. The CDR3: CSGRGNEQFF. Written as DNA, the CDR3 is TGCAGCGGCCGGGGGAATGAGCAGTTCTTC.

CDR3 protein: CASSLDRTFDTQYF. CDR3 nucleotides: TGTGCCAGCAGCTTAGATCGGACATTTGATACGCAGTATTTT. This chain joins TRBV11-3 and TRBJ2-3; TRBD1 is a possible D gene (5 bases). Trimming left V 0 bases short and J 6 bases short, with 10 bases between. The CDR3 has 14 amino acids. Germline V CDR1 and CDR2: SGHNT, YENEEA. The entire variable domain, with the rest obtained from reference TRBV11-3 and TRBJ2-3, is as follows: EAGVVQSPRYKIIEKKQPVAFWCNPISGHNTLYWYLQNLGQGPELLIRYENEEAVDDSQLPKDRFSAERLKGVDSTLKIQPAELGDSAVYLCASSLDRTFDTQYFGPGTRLTVL.